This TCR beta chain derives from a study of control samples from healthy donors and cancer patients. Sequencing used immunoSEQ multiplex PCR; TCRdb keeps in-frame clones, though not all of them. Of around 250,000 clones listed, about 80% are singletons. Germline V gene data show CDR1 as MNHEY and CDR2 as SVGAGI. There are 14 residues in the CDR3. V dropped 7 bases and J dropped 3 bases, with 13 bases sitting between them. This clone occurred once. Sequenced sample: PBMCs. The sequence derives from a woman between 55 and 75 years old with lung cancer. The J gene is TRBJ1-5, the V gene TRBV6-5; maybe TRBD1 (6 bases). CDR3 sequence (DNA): TGTGCCAGCACCCGGGACAAGACCAATCAGCCCCAGCATTTT. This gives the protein CASTRDKTNQPQHF.